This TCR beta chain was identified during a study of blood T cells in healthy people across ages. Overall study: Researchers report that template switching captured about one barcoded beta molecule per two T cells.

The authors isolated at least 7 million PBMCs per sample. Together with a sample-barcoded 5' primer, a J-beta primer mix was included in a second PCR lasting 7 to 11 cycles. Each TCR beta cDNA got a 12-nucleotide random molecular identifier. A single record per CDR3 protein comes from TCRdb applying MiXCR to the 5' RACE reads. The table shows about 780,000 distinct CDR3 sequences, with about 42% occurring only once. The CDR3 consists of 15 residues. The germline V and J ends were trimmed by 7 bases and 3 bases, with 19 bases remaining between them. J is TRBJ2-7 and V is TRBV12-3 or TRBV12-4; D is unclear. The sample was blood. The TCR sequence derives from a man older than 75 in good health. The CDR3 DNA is TGTGCCAGCACCCTAAGAGGATTTGATAACTACGAGCAGTACTTC. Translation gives CASTLRGFDNYEQYF.